The 30 T cell receptor beta chains reported below all come from one sample, sequenced in a study of blood T cell repertoires in COVID-19. Sequencing was performed with immunoSEQ multiplex PCR; in TCRdb, only in-frame clones are kept and a portion is missing. The sample includes some 130,000 clones, around 82% of them seen just once. Sequenced material: PBMCs or T cells enriched from blood (not recorded which). The receptors shown here come from a man aged 35-49 years with acute COVID-19.

The chain is built from TRBV30 and TRBJ1-2; tentatively, D is TRBD1 (6 bases). This CDR3 has 13 residues. V was shortened by 2 bases and J by 8 bases, with 15 bases between the two germline ends. Germline V CDR1 and CDR2: GTSNPN, SVGIG (reference sequence). The CDR3 reads CAWSRQATEGYTF. In nucleotides, the CDR3 is TGTGCCTGGAGTCGACAGGCTACGGAGGGCTACACCTTC.

The rearrangement links TRBV7-7 to TRBJ2-1; 9 bases are a match to TRBD2. V trimming: 1 base; J trimming: 8 bases; junction bases outside the gene matches: 6. The CDR3 spans 15 residues. Germline V gives CDR1 SSHAT, CDR2 FNYEAQ (reference sequence). The CDR3 nucleotides read TGTGCCAGCAGCTTAGAGGCTAGCGGGACCCATGAGCAGTTCTTC. Translating gives CASSLEASGTHEQFF.

This clone was observed a few times. This chain uses TRBV7-2 with TRBJ2-1; D gene unclear. There are 13 residues in the CDR3. From germline, CDR1 is SGHTA and CDR2 FQGNSA. V was trimmed by 1 base and J by 7 bases, leaving 8 bases between them. The CDR3, as DNA: TGTGCCAGCAGCTTAGGAGTCGGGAATGAGCAGTTCTTC. As protein: CASSLGVGNEQFF.

This clone was recorded a few times. The chain links TRBV28 to TRBJ1-4; possible D gene TRBD1, 5 bases. The CDR3 is 14 residues long. CDR1 and CDR2 (germline): MDHEN, SYDVKM. V was pared by 2 bases and J by 10 bases, with 14 bases between. CDR3 amino acids: CASSLRGSLGKLFF. CDR3 coding DNA: TGTGCCAGCAGTTTAAGGGGCAGTTTGGGAAAACTGTTTTTT.

The V call is TRBV5-6, the J call TRBJ2-3; TRBD2 matches 7 bases. V was pared by 2 bases and J by 4 bases, with 7 bases of the junction left unmatched. There are 15 residues in the CDR3. The germline CDR1 and CDR2 sequences are SGHDT and YYEEEE. CDR3 bases: TGTGCCAGCAGCTTAGGGGCGGGAGTCCCAGATACGCAGTATTTT. Residues: CASSLGAGVPDTQYF.

V and J are TRBV6-5 and TRBJ1-5, with D uncertain. The V and J ends lost 5 bases and 4 bases respectively, with 9 bases between them. The CDR3 loop spans 13 amino acids. From germline, CDR1 is MNHEY and CDR2 SVGAGI. The CDR3, as DNA: TGTGCCAGCAGTCCGGGATCGAATCAGCCCCAGCATTTT. It is translated as CASSPGSNQPQHF.

This clone is a singleton in its sample. The V and J genes are TRBV20-1 and TRBJ1-4; maybe TRBD1 (6 bases). V dropped 6 bases and J dropped 5 bases, with 13 bases sitting between them. The germline CDR1 and CDR2 sequences are DFQATT and SNEGSKA (reference sequence). CDR3 length: 13 residues. CDR3 region: CSASGQGNEKLFF. CDR3 nucleotides: TGCAGTGCAAGTGGGCAGGGGAATGAAAAACTGTTTTTT.

The chain links TRBV5-4 to TRBJ1-3, with 7 bases aligning to TRBD1. The CDR3 has 15 amino acids. J gave up 3 bases and V 0 bases, and 3 bases lay outside the gene matches. Per the germline V gene, CDR1 is SGHNT and CDR2 is YYREEE (reference sequence). CDR3 in amino acids: CASSLGTGDGNTIYF. CDR3 DNA sequence: TGTGCCAGCAGCTTGGGTACAGGGGATGGAAACACCATATATTTT.

This clone was recorded only once. This chain uses TRBV25-1 with TRBJ1-1, with D possibly TRBD1 on 5 matching bases. Trimming took off 7 bases at V and 3 bases at J, with 18 bases between the two ends. In germline, CDR1 is MGHDK, CDR2 SYGVNS. The CDR3 has 15 amino acids. The chain's CDR3 is CASTPVGGWDTEAFF. Written as DNA, the CDR3 is TGTGCCAGCACCCCGGTCGGGGGGTGGGACACTGAAGCTTTCTTT.

This chain joins TRBV13 and TRBJ2-5; 8 nucleotides match TRBD1. This CDR3 is built from 15 residues. The trim removed 5 bases at V and 2 bases at J, leaving 7 bases unmatched. Germline values: CDR1 PRHDT, CDR2 FYEKMQ (reference sequence). The chain's CDR3 is CASSPRDRTQETQYF. For the CDR3, the DNA is TGTGCCAGCAGCCCCCGGGACAGGACACAAGAGACCCAGTACTTC.

This clone was recorded a few times. V usage is TRBV19 and J usage is TRBJ2-7, with D maybe TRBD1 (5 bases). V shed 3 bases and J shed 3 bases, with 12 bases lying between them. In germline, CDR1 is LNHDA, CDR2 SQIVND (reference sequence). This CDR3 contains 14 residues. The CDR3 DNA follows: TGTGCCAGTAGTATCGCAGGGCGGATCTACGAGCAGTACTTC. It encodes CASSIAGRIYEQYF.

This clone was seen only a few times. The chain carries TRBV28 and TRBJ2-7; TRBD1 matches 10 bases. The CDR3 has 15 residues. Per germline, CDR1 MDHEN and CDR2 SYDVKM. V dropped 2 bases and J dropped 6; count of bases not matched to a gene: 7. In DNA, the CDR3 is TGTGCCAGCAGTTTAATGGGACAGGGGATTTCCGAGCAGTACTTC. Translated: CASSLMGQGISEQYF.

The V call is TRBV19, the J call TRBJ1-5, with a weak D call TRBD1 (5 bases). The CDR3 is 14 residues long. V was shortened by 3 bases and J by 2 bases, with 8 bases between the two germline ends. Germline V lookup: CDR1 LNHDA, CDR2 SQIVND (reference sequence). The CDR3 sequence is CASSIREGNQPQHF. The CDR3 nucleotides are TGTGCCAGTAGTATCAGGGAAGGCAATCAGCCCCAGCATTTT.

Only one count was recorded for this clone. V and J are TRBV5-1 and TRBJ1-1; D remains unclear. The CDR3 spans 14 residues. V lost 0 bases and J lost 2, with 8 bases in between. The germline V gene has CDR1 SGHRS and CDR2 YFSETQ. The CDR3 nucleotides read TGCGCCAGCAGCTTGGAGCGGGGAAACACTGAAGCTTTCTTT. It translates to CASSLERGNTEAFF. Full variable domain (rest looked up from reference TRBV5-1 and TRBJ1-1): KAGVTQTPRYLIKTRGQQVTLSCSPISGHRSVSWYQQTPGQGLQFLFEYFSETQRNKGNFPGRFSGRQFSNSRSEMNVSTLELGDSALYLCASSLERGNTEAFFGQGTRLTVV.

CDR3 in DNA: TGTGCCAGCATCACCGGGACAGGGGGCGTTGGAAACACTGAAGCTTTCTTT. Translating gives CASITGTGGVGNTEAFF. The gene calls are TRBV2 and TRBJ1-1; TRBD1 matches at 12 bases. J lost 2 bases, V lost 7 bases, and 11 bases had no gene match. Germline CDR1 and CDR2: SNHLY and FYNNEI. The length of the CDR3 is 17 residues.

DNA for the CDR3: TGTGCCAGCAGCGTAGACATTGCGGGAGAGGGACAAGAGACCCAGTACTTC. It encodes CASSVDIAGEGQETQYF. This sequence joins TRBV9 and TRBJ2-5; 7 bases fit TRBD2. Germline CDR1 is SGDLS and CDR2 is YYNGEE. There are 17 residues in the CDR3. V gave up 0 bases and J gave up 2 bases; unmatched junction bases: 10.

The chain employs TRBV5-4 and TRBJ2-7, with 8 bases that match TRBD2. The V gene end was trimmed by 2 bases and the J gene end by 4 bases; junction bases not matched to a gene: 2. CDR3 length equals 13 residues. The germline CDR1 and CDR2 sequences are SGHNT and YYREEE (reference sequence). CDR3 sequence (DNA): TGTGCCAGCAGCTTACGGGGGGGGTACGAGCAGTACTTC. Protein sequence: CASSLRGGYEQYF.

This clone has more than one count but fewer than ten. The rearrangement joins TRBV28 to TRBJ1-2; TRBD1 matches 7 bases. Germline V gives CDR1 MDHEN, CDR2 SYDVKM. The CDR3 is made up of 13 amino acids. The J segment lost 7 bases and the V segment lost 6 bases, leaving 8 bases of the junction unmatched. The CDR3 sequence: CASRQGPGPGYTF. DNA of the CDR3: TGTGCCAGCAGACAGGGGCCCGGCCCTGGCTACACCTTC.

This clone turned up a few times. The V and J genes are TRBV11-2 and TRBJ2-1; the match to TRBD2 covers 7 bases. From germline, CDR1 is SGHAT and CDR2 FQNNGV. The CDR3 consists of 15 residues. V was pared by 5 bases and J by 4 bases, with 8 bases of the junction left unmatched. This chain's CDR3 is CASSPEAGVYNEQFF. The CDR3 DNA reads as TGTGCCAGCAGCCCGGAGGCGGGGGTTTACAATGAGCAGTTCTTC.

This clone was counted only a few times. The chain combines TRBV5-1 with TRBJ2-2, with 9 bases identical to TRBD1. Per the germline V gene, CDR1 is SGHRS and CDR2 is YFSETQ. The CDR3 contains 15 residues. V was clipped by 4 bases and J by 1 base; unmatched bases: 2. The CDR3 nucleotides read TGCGCCAGCAGCAAGGGACAGGGGAACACCGGGGAGCTGTTTTTT. Translated, it gives CASSKGQGNTGELFF.

The J gene is TRBJ1-2, the V gene TRBV30; D gene uncertain. Germline CDR1 GTSNPN, CDR2 SVGIG (reference sequence). The CDR3 length is 12 residues. V lost 3 bases and J lost 4, with 9 bases in between. DNA of the CDR3: TGTGCCTGGAGCCCCATTAGCTATGGCTACACCTTC. As protein: CAWSPISYGYTF.

The V gene is TRBV7-9, the J gene TRBJ1-5; no clear D. This CDR3 has 13 amino acids. Trimming took 10 bases from V and 2 from J, leaving 12 bases between them. Germline V lookup: CDR1 SEHNR, CDR2 FQNEAQ (reference sequence). Here the CDR3 DNA reads TGTGCCACACAAGTACAAGGCAATCAGCCCCAGCATTTT. Protein: CATQVQGNQPQHF.

This rearrangement joins TRBV18 to TRBJ1-1; D possibly corresponds to TRBD1 (5 bases). CDR3 length: 15 residues. CDR1 is KGHSH and CDR2 is LQKENI in the germline V gene. V shed 6 bases and J shed 5 bases, with 19 bases lying between them. The CDR3 bases are TGTGCCAGCTCCCTTTTGGCTCAGCGGGGGACTGAAGCTTTCTTT. Residues: CASSLLAQRGTEAFF.

The chain carries TRBV12-3 or TRBV12-4 and TRBJ1-1; D is unclear. Between the trimmed V and J ends, which lost 7 bases and 0 bases, there was a span of 9 bases. The CDR3 sequence is 13 residues long. The CDR3 reads CASTGSVNTEAFF. The DNA for the CDR3 is TGTGCCAGCACCGGGAGTGTGAACACTGAAGCTTTCTTT.

The rearrangement uses TRBV5-1 and TRBJ2-5, with D perhaps TRBD2 (6 bases). Deletions cut 2 bases from V and 1 base from J, with 12 bases between. CDR3 length: 15 residues. In germline, CDR1 is SGHRS, CDR2 YFSETQ. Written as DNA, the CDR3 is TGCGCCAGCAGCTTAGGAGGGAACCCCCAAGAGACCCAGTACTTC. It specifies CASSLGGNPQETQYF. Full variable domain (outside the CDR3, taken from reference TRBV5-1 and TRBJ2-5): KAGVTQTPRYLIKTRGQQVTLSCSPISGHRSVSWYQQTPGQGLQFLFEYFSETQRNKGNFPGRFSGRQFSNSRSEMNVSTLELGDSALYLCASSLGGNPQETQYFGPGTRLLVL.

The gene calls are TRBV12-2 and TRBJ1-3; no DNA check was done on the table's D call, TRBD1. TRBV12-2 is a listed pseudogene. This CDR3 is 16 amino acids long. The DNA for the CDR3 is TGTGCAAGTCGCTTAGCACAAATGGGCCCTGGAAACACCATATATTTT. It translates to CASRLAQMGPGNTIYF.

This chain uses TRBV30 with TRBJ1-1; perhaps TRBD1 as D (6 bases). The CDR3 runs 11 residues. CDR1 and CDR2 from the germline V gene are GTSNPN and SVGIG (reference sequence). V was cut by 5 bases and J by 4 bases, with 8 bases left in between. CDR3 amino acids: CAWHRATEAFF. The CDR3 DNA reads TGTGCCTGGCACAGGGCCACTGAAGCTTTCTTT.

The chain carries TRBV9 and TRBJ2-3, with D possibly TRBD1 on 6 matching bases. CDR1 is SGDLS and CDR2 is YYNGEE in the germline V gene. V lost 2 bases and J 4 bases, leaving 14 bases between the germline ends. This CDR3 is built from 15 residues. This chain's CDR3 is CASSVGADLPDTQYF. DNA of the CDR3: TGTGCCAGCAGCGTGGGGGCTGACCTCCCAGATACGCAGTATTTT.

The CDR3 nucleotides are TGCAGCGTTACGCTAGCGGGAGACGAGCAGTACTTC. Translated: CSVTLAGDEQYF. The chain combines TRBV29-1 with TRBJ2-7, with 10 bases that match TRBD2. From germline, CDR1 is SQVTM and CDR2 ANQGSEA. Trimming removed 5 bases from V and 5 bases from J; junction bases left unmatched: 3. This CDR3 comprises 12 residues.

The table lists this clone with many counts. This chain connects TRBV19 to TRBJ1-5; 8 bases line up with TRBD1. Germline V gives CDR1 LNHDA, CDR2 SQIVND (reference sequence). V gave up 3 bases and J gave up 7 bases; unmatched junction bases: 8. The CDR3 is 15 residues long. The CDR3 is CASSIGRGLRQPQHF. CDR3 DNA sequence: TGTGCCAGTAGTATTGGCAGGGGGCTAAGGCAGCCCCAGCATTTT. Variable domain in full (rest from reference TRBV19 and TRBJ1-5): DGGITQSPKYLFRKEGQNVTLSCEQNLNHDAMYWYRQDPGQGLRLIYYSQIVNDFQKGDIAEGYSVSREKKESFPLTVTSAQKNPTAFYLCASSIGRGLRQPQHFGDGTRLSIL.